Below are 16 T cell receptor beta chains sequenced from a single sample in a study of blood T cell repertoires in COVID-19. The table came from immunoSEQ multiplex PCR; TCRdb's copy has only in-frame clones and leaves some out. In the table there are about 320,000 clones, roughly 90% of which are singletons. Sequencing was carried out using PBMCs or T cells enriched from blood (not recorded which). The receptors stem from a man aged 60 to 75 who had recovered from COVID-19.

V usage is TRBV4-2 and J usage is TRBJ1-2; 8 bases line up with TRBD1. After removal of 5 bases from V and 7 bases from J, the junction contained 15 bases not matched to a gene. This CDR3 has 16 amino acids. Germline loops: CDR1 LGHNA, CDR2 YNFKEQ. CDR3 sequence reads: CASSLGTGSRVGGYTF. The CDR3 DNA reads TGTGCCAGCAGCTTGGGGACAGGATCGCGGGTTGGTGGCTACACCTTC.

CDR3 residues: CASTSTGVGGVNEKLFF. In DNA form, the CDR3 reads TGCGCCAGCACCAGCACGGGCGTCGGGGGGGTTAATGAAAAACTGTTTTTT. The chain joins TRBV4-1 to TRBJ1-4; TRBD1 might be the D (5 bases). V dropped 7 bases and J dropped 4 bases, with 22 bases sitting between them. The CDR3 extends over 17 amino acids. The germline V gene encodes CDR1 MGHRA and CDR2 YSYEKL.

CDR3 DNA sequence: TGTGCCAGCAGCGTAGGGGACAGGCCCAACGGCTATGGCTACACCTTC. This encodes CASSVGDRPNGYGYTF. The chain links TRBV9 to TRBJ1-2; 8 bases match TRBD1. V lost 0 bases to trimming and J lost 4 bases; unmatched junction nucleotides: 8. The CDR3 sequence is 16 residues long. The V gene's germline CDR1 is SGDLS and CDR2 YYNGEE.

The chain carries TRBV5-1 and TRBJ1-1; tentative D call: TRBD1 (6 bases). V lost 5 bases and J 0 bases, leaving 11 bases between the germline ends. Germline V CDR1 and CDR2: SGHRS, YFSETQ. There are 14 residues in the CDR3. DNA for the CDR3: TGCGCCAGCAGAGCCGGACAGATGAACACTGAAGCTTTCTTT. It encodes CASRAGQMNTEAFF.

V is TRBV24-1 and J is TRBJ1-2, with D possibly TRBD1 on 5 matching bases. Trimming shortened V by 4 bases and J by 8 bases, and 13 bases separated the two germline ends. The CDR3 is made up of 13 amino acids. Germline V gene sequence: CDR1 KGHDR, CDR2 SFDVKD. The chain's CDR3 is CATSEEGARGYTF. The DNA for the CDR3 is TGTGCCACCAGTGAGGAAGGGGCTCGAGGCTACACCTTC.

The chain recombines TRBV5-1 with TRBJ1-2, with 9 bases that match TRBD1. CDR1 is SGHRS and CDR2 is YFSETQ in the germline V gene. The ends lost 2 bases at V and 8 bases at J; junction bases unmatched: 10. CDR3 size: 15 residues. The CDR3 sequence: CASSFLRGQGVGYTF. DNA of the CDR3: TGCGCCAGCAGCTTCCTCCGGGGACAGGGTGTGGGCTACACCTTC.

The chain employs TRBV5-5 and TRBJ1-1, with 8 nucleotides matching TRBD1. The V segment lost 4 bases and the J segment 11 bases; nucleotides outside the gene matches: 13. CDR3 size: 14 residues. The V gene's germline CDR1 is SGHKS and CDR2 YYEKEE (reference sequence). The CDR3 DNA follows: TGTGCCAGCAGCCCGACAGGGGTAACTTTCGGGGCTTTCTTT. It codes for CASSPTGVTFGAFF.

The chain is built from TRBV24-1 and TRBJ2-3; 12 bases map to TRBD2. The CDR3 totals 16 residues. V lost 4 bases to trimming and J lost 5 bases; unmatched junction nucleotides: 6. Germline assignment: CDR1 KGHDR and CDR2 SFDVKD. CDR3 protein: CATSDQTSGSGDTQYF. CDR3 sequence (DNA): TGTGCCACCAGTGACCAGACTAGCGGGAGTGGAGATACGCAGTATTTT.

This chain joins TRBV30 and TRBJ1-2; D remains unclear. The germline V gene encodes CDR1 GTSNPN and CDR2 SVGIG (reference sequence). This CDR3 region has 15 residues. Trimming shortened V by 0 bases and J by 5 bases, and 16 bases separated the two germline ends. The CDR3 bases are TGTGCCTGGAGTGTACCGGGTATGATTGGGTATGGCTACACCTTC. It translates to CAWSVPGMIGYGYTF.

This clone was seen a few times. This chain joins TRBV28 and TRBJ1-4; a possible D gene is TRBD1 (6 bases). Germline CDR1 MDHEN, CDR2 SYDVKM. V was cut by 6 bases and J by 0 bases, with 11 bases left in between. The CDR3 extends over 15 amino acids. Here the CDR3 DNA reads TGTGCCAGCAGATACAGGGTGGCAACTAATGAAAAACTGTTTTTT. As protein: CASRYRVATNEKLFF.

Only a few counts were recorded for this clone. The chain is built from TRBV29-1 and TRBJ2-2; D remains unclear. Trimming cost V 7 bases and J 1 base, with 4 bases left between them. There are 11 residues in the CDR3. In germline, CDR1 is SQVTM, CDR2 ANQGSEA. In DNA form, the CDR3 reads TGCAGCGCTAAGAACACCGGGGAGCTGTTTTTT. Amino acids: CSAKNTGELFF.

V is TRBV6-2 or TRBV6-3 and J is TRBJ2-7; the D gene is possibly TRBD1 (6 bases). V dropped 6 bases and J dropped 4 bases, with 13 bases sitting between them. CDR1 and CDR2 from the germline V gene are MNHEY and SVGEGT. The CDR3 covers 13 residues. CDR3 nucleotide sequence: TGTGCCAGCAGCATAAACAGGGTGTACGAGCAGTACTTC. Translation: CASSINRVYEQYF.

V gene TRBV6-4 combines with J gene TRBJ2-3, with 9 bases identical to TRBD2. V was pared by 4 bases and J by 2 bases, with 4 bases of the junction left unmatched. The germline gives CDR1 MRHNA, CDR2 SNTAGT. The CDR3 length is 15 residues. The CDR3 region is CASSGLAGHTDTQYF. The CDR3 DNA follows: TGTGCCAGCAGTGGTCTAGCGGGACACACAGATACGCAGTATTTT.

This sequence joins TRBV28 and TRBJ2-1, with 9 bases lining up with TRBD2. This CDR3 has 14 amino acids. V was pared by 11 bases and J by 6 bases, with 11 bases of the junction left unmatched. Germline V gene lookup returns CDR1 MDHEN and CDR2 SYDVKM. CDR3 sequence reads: CAVLSGRGGNEQFF. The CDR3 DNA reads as TGTGCCGTACTTAGCGGGAGAGGGGGCAATGAGCAGTTCTTC.

The CDR3 DNA follows: TGCGCCAGCAGGAAACTTTATACCCAAAGCCCTGGAAACACCATATATTTT. Its translation: CASRKLYTQSPGNTIYF. This chain joins TRBV4-1 and TRBJ1-3; D not certain. V was pared by 6 bases and J by 2 bases, with 20 bases between. The CDR3 totals 17 residues. The V gene's germline CDR1 is MGHRA and CDR2 YSYEKL.

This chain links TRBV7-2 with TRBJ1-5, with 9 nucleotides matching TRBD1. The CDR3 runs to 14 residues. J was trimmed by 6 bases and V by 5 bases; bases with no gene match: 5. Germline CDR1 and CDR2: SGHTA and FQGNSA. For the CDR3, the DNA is TGTGCCAGCAGCCCCACAGGGGGCGGTCAGCCCCAGCATTTT. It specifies CASSPTGGGQPQHF.